This T cell receptor beta chain was documented in a study of T cell clonotyping in hematopoietic cell transplantation. Study-wide findings and caveats: After transplant, recipient diversity fell while pathologically expanded clonotypes grew through day 180. Few recipient clonotypes overlapped donors; over 95% were de novo at given depth. Broader posttransplant TCR repertoire diversity was predicted by graft donor and pretransplant recipient Inverse Simpson Index values.

Trimming took 0 bases from V and 3 from J, leaving 8 bases between them. There are 13 residues in the CDR3. Germline CDR1 reads GTSNPN; CDR2 reads SVGIG (reference sequence). A remark on this clone: Antigen unknown.

Recipient blood drawn about 28 days pretransplant and days 30, 100, 180 after. Here immunoSEQ multiplex PCR was the method, and the copy in TCRdb shows in-frame clones only, minus some. The table has approximately 12,000 clones, approximately 70% seen once. The rearrangement uses TRBV30 and TRBJ2-5; D remains unclear. The receptor comes from a male patient between 60 and 69 years old who had an allogeneic stem cell transplant from an unrelated donor, so the T cells may come from the graft donor. Some clones in this sample may be carry-over from other donors' samples. The sequences come from peripheral blood mononuclear cells, collected 180 days after allogeneic stem cell transplant. The CDR3 protein is CAWSVAEEETQYF. The CDR3 nucleotides are TGTGCCTGGAGTGTAGCCGAAGAAGAGACCCAGTACTTC.